These T cell receptor beta chains were read from a single sample in a study of long-term antiretroviral therapy in people with HIV. The protocol was immunoSEQ multiplex PCR, while the TCRdb copy is restricted to in-frame clones and leaves out a portion. The sample holds about 26,000 clones, roughly 86% seen once. The sequencing here drew on unsorted PBMCs, taken 2.6 to 2.8 years after starting antiretroviral therapy. These receptors all come from a man aged 35-49 years with HIV. Each CDR3 is given with its conserved first and last residue.

TRBJ1-5	TRBV2	CASSGVGGNQPQHF
TRBJ1-4	TRBV7-8	CASSLGGGPNEKLFF
TRBJ2-1	TRBV28	CASSQWGTSGGSSYNEQFF
TRBJ2-1	TRBV4-2	CASSLPGLAGEGEQFF
TRBJ2-1	TRBV6-5	CASSRGDYLDNEQFF
TRBJ2-2	TRBV11-2	CASSLRDTGTGELFF
TRBJ2-5	TRBV7-8	CASSSKGSGPYQETQYF
TRBJ2-7	TRBV7-9	CASSLSGGSYEQYF
TRBJ1-2	TRBV27	CASSLWGTGGNYGYTF
TRBJ2-2	TRBV9	CASSVGGRRNTGELFF
TRBJ2-7	TRBV4-3	CASSPTQGATYEQYF
TRBJ2-7	TRBV6-1	CASSEARVYEQYF
TRBJ2-7	TRBV28	CASGGRGTGVSYEQYF
TRBJ2-7	TRBV6-5	CASSYSTSGGYEQYF
TRBJ1-2	TRBV6-5	CASSYGPGANYGYTF
TRBJ2-5	TRBV4-1	CASSRTLAGLQETQYF
TRBJ2-3	TRBV28	CASKVRGSTDTQYF
TRBJ2-2	TRBV5-1	CASSVIGGRNTGELFF
TRBJ1-2	TRBV30	CAEGDYLYGYTF
TRBJ2-3	TRBV28	CASSPPGQTTDTQYF
TRBJ1-1	TRBV7-8	CASSLTAGGRVTEAFF
TRBJ2-6	TRBV28	CASTPGGQFSDYSGANVLTF